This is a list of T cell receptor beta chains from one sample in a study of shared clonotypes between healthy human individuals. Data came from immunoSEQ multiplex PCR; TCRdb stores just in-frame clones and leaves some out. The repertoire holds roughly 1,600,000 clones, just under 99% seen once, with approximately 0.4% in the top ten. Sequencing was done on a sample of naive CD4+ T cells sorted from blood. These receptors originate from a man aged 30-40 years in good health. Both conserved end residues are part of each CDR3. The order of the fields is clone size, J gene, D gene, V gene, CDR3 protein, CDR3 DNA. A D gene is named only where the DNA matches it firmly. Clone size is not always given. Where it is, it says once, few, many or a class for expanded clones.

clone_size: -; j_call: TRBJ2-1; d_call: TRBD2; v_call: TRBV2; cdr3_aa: CASIPDLAGGPDEQFF; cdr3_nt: TGTGCCAGCATCCCGGATCTAGCGGGAGGGCCGGATGAGCAGTTCTTC
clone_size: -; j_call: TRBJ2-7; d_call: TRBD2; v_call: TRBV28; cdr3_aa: CASSSPGLAGEIHEQYF; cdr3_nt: TGTGCCAGCAGTTCCCCGGGACTAGCGGGAGAAATCCACGAGCAGTACTTC
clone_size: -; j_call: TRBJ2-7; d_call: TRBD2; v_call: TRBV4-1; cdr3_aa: CASSLLAFYEQYF; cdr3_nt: TGCGCCAGCAGCCTACTAGCGTTCTACGAGCAGTACTTC
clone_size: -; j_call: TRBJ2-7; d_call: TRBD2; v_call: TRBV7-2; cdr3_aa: CASSRRTSGTYEQYF; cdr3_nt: TGTGCCAGCAGCCGACGGACTAGCGGAACCTACGAGCAGTACTTC
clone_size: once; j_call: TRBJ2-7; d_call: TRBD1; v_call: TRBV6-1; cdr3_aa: CASSEGQGSYEQYF; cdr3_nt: TGTGCCAGCAGTGAAGGACAGGGCTCCTACGAGCAGTACTTC
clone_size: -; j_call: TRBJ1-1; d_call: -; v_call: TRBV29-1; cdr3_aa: CSVESRSYTEAFF; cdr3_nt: TGCAGCGTTGAGAGCAGATCGTACACTGAAGCTTTCTTT
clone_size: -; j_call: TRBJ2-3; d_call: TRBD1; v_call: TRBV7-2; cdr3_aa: CASSLVGGYSTDTQYF; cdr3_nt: TGTGCCAGCAGCTTAGTAGGGGGCTACAGCACAGATACGCAGTATTTT
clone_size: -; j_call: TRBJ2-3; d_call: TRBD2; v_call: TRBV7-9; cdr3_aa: CASSHGLAGFTDTQYF; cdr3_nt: TGTGCCAGCAGCCACGGACTAGCGGGGTTCACAGATACGCAGTATTTT
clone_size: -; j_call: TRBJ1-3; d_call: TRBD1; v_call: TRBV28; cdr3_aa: CASSLRDRKNTIYF; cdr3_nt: TGTGCCAGCAGTCTCCGGGACAGGAAAAACACCATATATTTT
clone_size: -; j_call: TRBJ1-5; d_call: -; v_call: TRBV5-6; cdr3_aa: CASSFPRNNQPQHF; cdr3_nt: TGTGCCAGCAGCTTCCCACGGAACAATCAGCCCCAGCATTTT
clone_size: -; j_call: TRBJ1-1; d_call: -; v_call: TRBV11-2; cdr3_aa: CASSLGFASTAHSEAFF; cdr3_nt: TGTGCCAGCAGCTTAGGTTTTGCGTCGACAGCGCATTCTGAAGCTTTCTTT
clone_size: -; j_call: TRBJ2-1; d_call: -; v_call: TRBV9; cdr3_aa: CASSRDSRYNEQFF; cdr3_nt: TGTGCCAGCAGCCGGGACTCCCGCTACAATGAGCAGTTCTTC
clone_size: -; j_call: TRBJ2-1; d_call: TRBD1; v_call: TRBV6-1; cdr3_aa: CASAGTGTEQFF; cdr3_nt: TGTGCCAGCGCCGGGACAGGTACTGAGCAGTTCTTC
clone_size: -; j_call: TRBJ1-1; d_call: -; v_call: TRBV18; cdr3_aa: CASSGSTEAFF; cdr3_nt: TGTGCCAGCTCCGGGTCCACTGAAGCTTTCTTT
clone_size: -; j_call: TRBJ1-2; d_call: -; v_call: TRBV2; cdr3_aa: CASSLTGSYGYTF; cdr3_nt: TGTGCCAGCAGCCTCACAGGGAGCTATGGCTACACCTTC
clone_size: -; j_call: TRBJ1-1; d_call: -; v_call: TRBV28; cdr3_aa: CASSFLQQNTEAFF; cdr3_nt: TGTGCCAGCAGTTTTTTACAGCAGAACACTGAAGCTTTCTTT
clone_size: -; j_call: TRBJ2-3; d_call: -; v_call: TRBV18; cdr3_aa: CASSPPGGRVDTQYF; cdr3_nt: TGTGCCAGCTCACCACCTGGGGGGCGCGTAGATACGCAGTATTTT
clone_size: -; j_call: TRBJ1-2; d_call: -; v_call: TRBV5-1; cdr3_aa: CASSFTESYGYTF; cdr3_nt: TGCGCCAGCAGCTTCACAGAGTCCTATGGCTACACCTTC
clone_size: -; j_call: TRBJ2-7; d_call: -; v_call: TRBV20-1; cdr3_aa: CSASGSEEQYF; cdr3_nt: TGCAGTGCTAGCGGGTCGGAGGAGCAGTACTTC
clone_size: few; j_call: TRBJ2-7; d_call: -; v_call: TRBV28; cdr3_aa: CATCFGQGPQYF; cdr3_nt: TGTGCCACATGTTTTGGGCAGGGCCCTCAGTACTTC
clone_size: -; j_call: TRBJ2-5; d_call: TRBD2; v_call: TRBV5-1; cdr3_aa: CASSFSGRGQETQYF; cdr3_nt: TGCGCCAGCAGCTTCAGCGGGAGGGGGCAAGAGACCCAGTACTTC
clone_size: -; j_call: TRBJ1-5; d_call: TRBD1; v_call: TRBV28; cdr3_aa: CASSPVDRGSNQPQHF; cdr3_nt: TGTGCCAGCAGTCCCGTCGACAGGGGCAGCAATCAGCCCCAGCATTTT
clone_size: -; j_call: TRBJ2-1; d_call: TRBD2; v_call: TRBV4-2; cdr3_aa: CASTEGLAATLYNEQFF; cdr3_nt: TGTGCCAGCACCGAGGGACTAGCGGCAACCTTATACAATGAGCAGTTCTTC
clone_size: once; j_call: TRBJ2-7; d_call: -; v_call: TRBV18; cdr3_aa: CASSPPGQGEQYF; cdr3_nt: TGTGCCAGCTCACCACCTGGTCAGGGGGAGCAGTACTTC
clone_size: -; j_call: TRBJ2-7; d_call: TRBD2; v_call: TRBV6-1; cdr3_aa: CASSARLAENSYEQYF; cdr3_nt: TGTGCCAGCAGTGCGAGACTAGCGGAAAATTCTTACGAGCAGTACTTC
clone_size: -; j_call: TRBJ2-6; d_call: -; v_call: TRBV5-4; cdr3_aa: CASSTTVPGANVLTF; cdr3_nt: TGTGCCAGCAGCACGACAGTTCCTGGGGCCAACGTCCTGACTTTC
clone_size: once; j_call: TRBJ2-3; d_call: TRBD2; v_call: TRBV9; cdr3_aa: CASSVVGSGPSRIDTQYF; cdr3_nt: TGTGCCAGCAGCGTAGTAGGTAGCGGGCCGTCGAGGATAGATACGCAGTATTTT
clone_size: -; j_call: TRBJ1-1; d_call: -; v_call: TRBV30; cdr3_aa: CAWSDRVNTEAFF; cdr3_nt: TGTGCCTGGAGTGACAGGGTGAACACTGAAGCTTTCTTT
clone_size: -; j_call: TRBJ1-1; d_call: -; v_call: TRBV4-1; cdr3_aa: CASSPPRGDTEAFF; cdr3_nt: TGCGCCAGCAGCCCGCCGAGGGGAGACACTGAAGCTTTCTTT
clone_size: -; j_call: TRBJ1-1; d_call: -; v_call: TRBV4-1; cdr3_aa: CASSLFPGQNTEAFF; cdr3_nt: TGCGCCAGCAGCCTATTTCCGGGACAGAACACTGAAGCTTTCTTT
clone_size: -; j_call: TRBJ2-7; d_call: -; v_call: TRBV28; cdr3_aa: CASSSPGLFDEQYF; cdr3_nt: TGTGCCAGCAGTTCACCGGGATTATTCGACGAGCAGTACTTC
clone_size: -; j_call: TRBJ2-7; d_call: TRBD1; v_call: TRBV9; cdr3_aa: CASSVAGQGTEQYF; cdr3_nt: TGTGCCAGCAGCGTAGCGGGACAGGGTACCGAGCAGTACTTC
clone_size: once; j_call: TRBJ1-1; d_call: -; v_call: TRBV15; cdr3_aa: CATYRSPGTEAFF; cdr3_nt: TGTGCCACGTACAGGAGCCCGGGGACTGAAGCTTTCTTT
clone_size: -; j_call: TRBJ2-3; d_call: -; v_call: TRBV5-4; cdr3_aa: CASSFLTPSTDTQYF; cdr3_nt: TGTGCCAGCAGCTTCTTGACCCCAAGCACAGATACGCAGTATTTT
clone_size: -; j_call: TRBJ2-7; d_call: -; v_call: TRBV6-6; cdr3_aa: CASSRVLGDEQYF; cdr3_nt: TGTGCCAGCAGTCGAGTCTTGGGAGACGAGCAGTACTTC
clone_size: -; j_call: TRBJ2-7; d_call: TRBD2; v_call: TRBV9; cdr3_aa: CASSVDSGGTYEQYF; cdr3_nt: TGTGCCAGCAGCGTAGATTCGGGAGGGACCTACGAGCAGTACTTC
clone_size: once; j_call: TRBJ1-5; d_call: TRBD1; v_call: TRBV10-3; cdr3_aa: CATRTGRDQPQHF; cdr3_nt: TGTGCCACGCGGACAGGGCGGGATCAGCCCCAGCATTTT
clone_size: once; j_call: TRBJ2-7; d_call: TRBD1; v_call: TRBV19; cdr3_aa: CASSDRSGQDTYEQYF; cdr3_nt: TGTGCCAGTAGTGACCGTTCGGGACAGGATACCTACGAGCAGTACTTC
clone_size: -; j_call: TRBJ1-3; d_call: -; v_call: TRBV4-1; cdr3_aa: CASSQGNRAGNTIYF; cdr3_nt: TGCGCCAGCAGCCAAGGGAACAGAGCTGGAAACACCATATATTTT
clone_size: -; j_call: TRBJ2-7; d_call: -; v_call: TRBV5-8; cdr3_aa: CASSFFSRAKSYEQYF; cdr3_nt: TGTGCCAGCAGCTTTTTTTCCAGGGCAAAATCCTACGAGCAGTACTTC
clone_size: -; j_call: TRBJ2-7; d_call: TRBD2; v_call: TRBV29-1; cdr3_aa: CSVNGLAGSEQYF; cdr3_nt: TGCAGCGTCAACGGGCTAGCGGGAAGCGAGCAGTACTTC
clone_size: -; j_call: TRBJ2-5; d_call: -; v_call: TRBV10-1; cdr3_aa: CASSESGVETQYF; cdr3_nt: TGCGCCAGCAGTGAGTCAGGGGTAGAGACCCAGTACTTC
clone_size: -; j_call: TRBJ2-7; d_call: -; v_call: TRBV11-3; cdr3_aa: CASSLASSYEQYF; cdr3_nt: TGTGCCAGCAGCTTGGCCTCCTCCTACGAGCAGTACTTC